The TCR beta chain under discussion was sequenced for a study of neurological immune-mediated disorders. Volunteers from a blood bank in Maryland, USA, constituted the healthy controls. 5'RACE generated cDNA with 10-nucleotide random UMIs. TCRdb fed the 5' RACE reads into MiXCR, producing one record per CDR3 protein. Among over 13,000 distinct CDR3 sequences listed, 10% were seen once. This clonotype is labeled as medium-sized. Its antigen is unidentified. The CDR3 covers 11 residues. Whole-study results and caveats: While HTLV-1-associated myelopathy showed the greatest TCR clonal expansion, multiple sclerosis showed the least, falling below healthy controls.

The chain carries TRBV21-1 and TRBJ2-7; TRBD2, the D gene given by the table, was not confirmed from the DNA. TRBV21-1 is a listed pseudogene. The sequence came from a woman in her forties in good health. Material: PBMCs. CDR3 sequence: CASSHSGGAHF. As DNA, the CDR3 is TGTGCCAGCAGCCACAGTGGGGGGGCCCACTTC.